This T cell receptor beta chain was found in a study of cytomegalovirus exposure and HLA in healthy donors. Study-level results: TCR beta chains numbering roughly 150 were designated cytomegalovirus-associated.

Germline V gives CDR1 SNHLY, CDR2 FYNNEI. The germline V and J ends were trimmed by 5 bases and 5 bases, with 16 bases remaining between them. CDR3 length: 15 residues. Libraries were prepared by immunoSEQ multiplex PCR; TCRdb keeps only in-frame clonotypes and omits some of them. The table includes over 150,000 clones, approximately 96% detected once. This clone showed up just once. What it binds is not known. The receptor comes from a woman between 18 and 30 years old in good health and CMV-seronegative. Sequenced input: PBMCs. The V call is TRBV2, the J call TRBJ1-5; D gene ambiguous. CDR3 in DNA: TGTGCCAGCAGTTATACGGGGTCAGACTATCAGCCCCAGCATTTT. Amino acids: CASSYTGSDYQPQHF.